Shown below are 15 T cell receptor beta chains from a single sample sequenced in a study of OX40 agonist ivuxolimab in advanced cancers. Generated by immunoSEQ multiplex PCR, the TCRdb table keeps only in-frame clones and is missing some. The sample has just over 45,000 clones; about 94% are singletons. This specimen was CD4+ or CD8+ T cells sorted from blood, taken in a trial of the OX40 agonist ivuxolimab. These receptors were obtained from an adult with an advanced solid tumor such as melanoma, head and neck, liver or kidney cancer.

The rearrangement uses TRBV4-1 and TRBJ2-7, with no clear D. The CDR3 spans 12 residues. Trimming took 2 bases from V and 7 from J, leaving 9 bases between them. Germline V gives CDR1 MGHRA, CDR2 YSYEKL. The CDR3 sequence is CASSQPTREQYF. Here the CDR3 DNA reads TGCGCCAGCAGCCAACCCACGCGAGAGCAGTACTTC.

Points on this clone: A junction boundary mismatches the germline segment, possibly from a read error. The same CDR3 can be traced to other DNA sequences in this sample. The rearrangement uses TRBV30 and TRBJ2-1; 10 bases line up with TRBD1. Germline CDR1 is GTSNPN and CDR2 is SVGIG (reference sequence). The CDR3 has 15 residues. The CDR3 protein is CAWGGTGAIYNEQFF. The CDR3 DNA reads as TGCGCCTGGGGCGGGACAGGGGCGATTTACAATGAGCAGTTCTTC.

The chain has TRBV25-1 and TRBJ2-4; D call uncertain. V lost 6 bases and J lost 0, with 12 bases in between. Per germline, CDR1 MGHDK and CDR2 SYGVNS. The CDR3 extends over 15 amino acids. In DNA form, the CDR3 reads TGTGCCAGCAGGGCACCCAGAGGAGCCAAAAACATTCAGTACTTC. Translation gives CASRAPRGAKNIQYF. The variable domain in full, with the rest retrieved from reference TRBV25-1 and TRBJ2-4, is EADIYQTPRYLVIGTGKKITLECSQTMGHDKMYWYQQDPGMELHLIHYSYGVNSTEKGDLSSESTVSRIRTEHFPLTLESARPSHTSQYLCASRAPRGAKNIQYFGAGTRLSVL.

The rearrangement joins TRBV28 to TRBJ1-2; 7 bases map to TRBD1. Germline V gene data show CDR1 as MDHEN and CDR2 as SYDVKM. This CDR3 contains 13 residues. Unmatched junction bases numbered 8, after V lost 6 bases and J lost 7 bases. The CDR3 loop is CASSPWTGLGYTF. In DNA, the CDR3 is TGTGCCAGCAGCCCCTGGACAGGCCTTGGCTACACCTTC.

This chain uses TRBV2 with TRBJ2-7, with a weak D call TRBD1 (6 bases). Germline V CDR1 and CDR2: SNHLY, FYNNEI. V was pared by 4 bases and J by 2 bases, with 9 bases between. This CDR3 is 13 amino acids long. The DNA for the CDR3 is TGTGCCAGCAGTGTCAGGGGCACCTACGAGCAGTACTTC. Its translation is CASSVRGTYEQYF.

CDR3 residues: CASSYSAGGNEQFF. The CDR3 bases are TGTGCCAGCAGTTACTCTGCAGGGGGCAATGAGCAGTTCTTC. The V and J genes are TRBV6-5 and TRBJ2-1; 7 bases align to TRBD1. Germline trimming cut 0 bases from V and 6 bases from J; bases unmatched to any gene: 2. The CDR3 loop spans 14 amino acids. CDR1 is MNHEY, CDR2 SVGAGI, per germline.

The chain carries TRBV7-9 and TRBJ2-1, with D perhaps matching TRBD1 (5 bases). Trimming shortened V by 1 base and J by 8 bases, and 15 bases separated the two germline ends. The CDR3 consists of 15 residues. The V gene's germline CDR1 is SEHNR and CDR2 FQNEAQ (reference sequence). The CDR3 region has the DNA TGTGCCAGCAGCTTAGAGGTCTGGCAGGGCGATGAGCAGTTCTTC. Translating it yields CASSLEVWQGDEQFF. Full variable domain (remainder filled in from reference TRBV7-9 and TRBJ2-1): DTGVSQNPRHKITKRGQNVTFRCDPISEHNRLYWYRQTLGQGPEFLTYFQNEAQLEKSRLLSDRFSAERPKGSFSTLEIQRTEQGDSAMYLCASSLEVWQGDEQFFGPGTRLTVL.

This sequence joins TRBV5-5 and TRBJ1-4; D gene ambiguous. CDR3 length: 16 amino acids. Germline CDR1 SGHKS, CDR2 YYEKEE (reference sequence). The germline V and J ends were trimmed by 4 bases and 0 bases, with 13 bases remaining between them. This CDR3 reads CASSQAPIPTNEKLFF. DNA of the CDR3: TGTGCCAGCAGCCAAGCCCCGATACCAACTAATGAAAAACTGTTTTTT.

The chain uses TRBV2 and TRBJ1-3; no clear D gene. Trimming removed 11 bases from V and 1 base from J, with 9 bases in between. This CDR3 has 12 residues. Germline CDR1 reads SNHLY; CDR2 reads FYNNEI. The CDR3 sequence: CAGLLSGNTIYF. CDR3 nucleotides: TGTGCCGGGCTGCTTTCTGGAAACACCATATATTTT.

The chain employs TRBV19 and TRBJ2-7; D is uncertain. Germline V gene lookup returns CDR1 LNHDA and CDR2 SQIVND (reference sequence). Trimming shortened V by 5 bases and J by 3 bases, and 14 bases separated the two germline ends. The CDR3 has 14 residues. The CDR3 here is CASSSGLGGYEQYF. The CDR3 DNA reads as TGTGCCAGTAGTTCCGGTTTGGGCGGCTACGAGCAGTACTTC.

This sequence joins TRBV5-4 and TRBJ2-7, with D perhaps matching TRBD1 or TRBD2 (5 bases each). CDR3 length: 13 amino acids. Trimming left V 3 bases short and J 2 bases short, with 9 bases between. Per germline, CDR1 SGHNT and CDR2 YYREEE (reference sequence). This chain's CDR3 is CASSSGPPYEQYF. The CDR3 DNA is TGTGCCAGCAGCTCGGGGCCTCCCTACGAGCAGTACTTC. The complete variable domain, with remaining parts taken from reference TRBV5-4 and TRBJ2-7, reads ETGVTQSPTHLIKTRGQQVTLRCSSQSGHNTVSWYQQALGQGPQFIFQYYREEENGRGNFPPRFSGLQFPNYSSELNVNALELDDSALYLCASSSGPPYEQYFGPGTRLTVT.

V is TRBV4-3 and J is TRBJ2-1, with 8 bases matching TRBD2. The V gene end was trimmed by 4 bases and the J gene end by 2 bases; junction bases not matched to a gene: 13. The CDR3 length is 18 residues. Germline V lookup: CDR1 LGHNA, CDR2 YSLEER. CDR3 nucleotides: TGCGCCAGCAGCCGCAGCACCGGGACTAGTAGGGCCTACAATGAGCAGTTCTTC. Encoded protein: CASSRSTGTSRAYNEQFF.

The gene calls are TRBV5-1 and TRBJ1-2; the D is unclear. Trimming cost V 5 bases and J 7 bases, with 9 bases left between them. The CDR3 covers 11 residues. Germline assignment: CDR1 SGHRS and CDR2 YFSETQ. CDR3 DNA: TGCGCCAGCAGTTCAGAGGGTGGCTACACCTTC. Translating it yields CASSSEGGYTF.

J is TRBJ2-1 and V is TRBV2; TRBD2 agrees at 12 bases. Per germline, CDR1 SNHLY and CDR2 FYNNEI. The length of the CDR3 is 17 residues. J lost 2 bases, V lost 5 bases, and 7 bases had no gene match. CDR3 amino acids: CASSSRLAGGAYNEQFF. The CDR3 bases are TGTGCCAGCAGTTCCCGGCTAGCGGGAGGGGCCTACAATGAGCAGTTCTTC.

The chain uses TRBV19 and TRBJ2-2; 8 positions agree with TRBD2. J was trimmed by 1 base and V by 4 bases; bases with no gene match: 8. In germline, CDR1 is LNHDA, CDR2 SQIVND (reference sequence). This CDR3 has 17 residues. CDR3 in amino acids: CASSTYSGRGNTGELFF. The CDR3 DNA reads TGTGCCAGTAGTACATACAGCGGGAGAGGGAACACCGGGGAGCTGTTTTTT.